This TCR beta chain was recorded in a study of T-cell memory formation after mild COVID-19. Study context: The two donors had largely donor-specific TCR clusters.

This clonotype was recorded a few times. Sample barcodes and UMIs were carried by the TCR alpha and TCR beta cDNA libraries that 5'RACE generated with constant-segment primers. TCRdb re-called the 5' RACE reads with MiXCR, one entry per CDR3 protein. The profile covers under 450,000 distinct CDR3 sequences, with approximately 15% appearing a single time and around a fifth taken by the ten largest. J was trimmed by 0 bases and V by 8 bases; bases with no gene match: 2. Per the germline V gene, CDR1 is ENHRY and CDR2 is SYGVKD. The CDR3 is 15 residues long. The clonotype comes from a man between 18 and 35 years old who had mild COVID-19 (a few samples of this study predate the infection). Cell type and time point are not known. Sequenced material: PBMCs or a T cell subset sorted from them (not recorded which). The chain employs TRBV10-3 and TRBJ2-2; 11 bases match TRBD1. CDR3 bases: TGTGCCATCGGGGGACAGGGGGCGAACACCGGGGAGCTGTTTTTT. It translates to CAIGGQGANTGELFF.